The next 32 T cell receptor beta chains were all read from a single sample in a study of CD8+CD57+ T cells in acquired aplastic anemia. Before being chosen for sequencing, patients had shown CD8+CD57+ cell expansion by flow cytometry. Genomic DNA was employed as the template in profiling TCR beta VDJ and CDR3. TCRdb itself ran the reads through MiXCR, one entry per CDR3 protein. In the table there are 150,000 to 200,000 distinct CDR3 sequences, 55% to 65% of which are singletons. The sequenced sample consisted of sorted CD4+, CD8+, or CD8+CD57+ T cells (not recorded which) from PBMCs. The source is a human donor with aplastic anemia.

The chain joins TRBV20-1 to TRBJ2-7; 10 bases are shared with TRBD2. The CDR3 is made up of 12 amino acids. CDR1 is DFQATT, CDR2 SNEGSKA, per germline (reference sequence). CDR3 region: CSIAGGSYEQYF. For the CDR3, the DNA is TGCAGCATAGCGGGGGGATCCTACGAGCAGTACTTC.

The rearrangement joins TRBV20-1 to TRBJ2-6; D is possibly TRBD2 (6 bases). Germline assignment: CDR1 DFQATT and CDR2 SNEGSKA (reference sequence). The CDR3 loop spans 16 amino acids. V was shortened by 4 bases and J by 2 bases, with 15 bases between the two germline ends. The CDR3 loop is CSAKGQGGAGANVLTF. In nucleotides, the CDR3 is TGCAGTGCTAAGGGGCAGGGCGGGGCTGGGGCCAACGTCCTGACTTTC.

The chain has TRBV10-2 and TRBJ2-5; D is ambiguous. CDR3 length: 12 amino acids. Germline CDR1 WSHSY, CDR2 SAAADI. V gave up 8 bases and J gave up 5 bases, with 12 bases separating them. The DNA for the CDR3 is TGCGCCAGCCTCGGGCTTCGGGAGACCCAGTACTTC. It encodes CASLGLRETQYF.

Worth noting for this clonotype: The junction differs from germline at one of its ends, possibly a read error. This sequence joins TRBV7-3 and TRBJ1-2, with D possibly being TRBD1 (5 bases). This CDR3 has 15 amino acids. Per germline, CDR1 SGHTA and CDR2 FQGTGA. The chain's CDR3 is CASSKIGGTNYGYTF. CDR3 nucleotides: TGCGCCAGCAGCAAAATCGGGGGGACCAACTATGGCTACACCTTT.

As DNA, the CDR3 is TGTGCCATCAAGGGACAGACTATTACCGGGGAGCTGTTTTTT. Translation: CAIKGQTITGELFF. The gene calls are TRBV10-3 and TRBJ2-2, with 7 bases aligning to TRBD1. The CDR3 contains 14 residues. Losses at the gene ends were 7 bases for V and 5 bases for J; bases not matched to a gene: 7. Germline V gene sequence: CDR1 ENHRY, CDR2 SYGVKD.

This clonotype was observed once. The chain couples TRBV10-3 to TRBJ2-7; D ambiguous. Gene TRBJ2-5 matches the end of the DNA better, so the J call may be wrong. CDR1 ENHRY and CDR2 SYGVKD come from the germline V gene. The CDR3 totals 12 residues. CDR3 protein: CAISGGRETQYF. In DNA, the CDR3 is TGTGCCATCAGTGGGGGTCGAGAGACCCAGTACTTC.

This chain's CDR3 is CASSYSIYEQYF. The CDR3 coding sequence is TGTGCCAGCAGTTACTCGATTTACGAGCAGTACTTC. This chain joins TRBV6-6 and TRBJ2-7; D uncertain. CDR1 and CDR2 (germline): MNHNY, SVGAGI (reference sequence). Trimming took off 0 bases at V and 4 bases at J, with 4 bases between the two ends. The CDR3 sequence is 12 residues long.

The V call is TRBV14, the J call TRBJ1-1, with D hard to call. The V end was cut by 4 bases, the J end by 1 base, with 10 bases between. Germline CDR1 reads SGHDN; CDR2 reads FVKESK. There are 14 residues in the CDR3. The chain's CDR3 is CASSPVPSNTEAFF. The CDR3 nucleotides are TGTGCCAGCAGCCCAGTGCCCTCGAACACTGAAGCTTTCTTT.

The chain joins TRBV20-1 to TRBJ2-3, with TRBD2 identical over 9 bases. The CDR3 covers 17 residues. Germline V gene lookup returns CDR1 DFQATT and CDR2 SNEGSKA (reference sequence). Germline trimming cut 3 bases from V and 3 bases from J; bases unmatched to any gene: 13. The CDR3 bases are TGCAGTGCTAGGACAGGAGCGGCGGGAGGGCCAACAGATACGCAGTATTTT. Translation gives CSARTGAAGGPTDTQYF.

The chain recombines TRBV7-2 with TRBJ1-1; the D gene is possibly TRBD1 (5 bases). The V end lost 3 bases, the J end lost 2 bases, and 22 bases lay between the germline ends. Germline V gene sequence: CDR1 SGHTA, CDR2 FQGNSA. There are 18 residues in the CDR3. This CDR3 reads CASSFRGEQADPNTEAFF. The DNA of the CDR3 is TGTGCCAGCAGCTTTAGAGGGGAACAGGCTGACCCTAACACTGAAGCTTTCTTT.

This clonotype showed up many times. The genes are TRBV12-3 or TRBV12-4 and TRBJ1-3; D is perhaps TRBD1 (5 bases). This CDR3 region has 16 residues. Trimming took 6 bases from V and 0 from J, leaving 15 bases between them. CDR3 loop: CASSPLGALSGNTIYF. DNA for the CDR3: TGTGCCAGCAGCCCTTTAGGGGCCCTCTCTGGAAACACCATATATTTT.

The chain carries TRBV2 and TRBJ1-2, with D perhaps TRBD1 (5 bases). The V gene lost 4 bases and the J gene lost 4 bases, with 10 bases spanning the gap. The CDR3 loop spans 13 amino acids. CDR1 is SNHLY and CDR2 is FYNNEI in the germline V gene. The CDR3 DNA reads TGTGCCAGCAGTGGAGTCAGGGTCTATGGCTACACCTTC. Its translation: CASSGVRVYGYTF.

The chain uses TRBV4-3 and TRBJ2-7, with unresolved D. V lost 3 bases to trimming and J lost 1 base, with 13 bases between them. The CDR3 loop spans 15 amino acids. CDR1 is LGHNA, CDR2 YSLEER, per germline. In DNA form, the CDR3 reads TGCGCCAGCAGCCATAGACATTCCCCGTCCTACGAGCAGTACTTC. Protein: CASSHRHSPSYEQYF.

This clonotype was seen only a few times. The V call is TRBV6-1, the J call TRBJ2-7, with 7 bases fitting TRBD1. Unmatched junction bases numbered 14, after V lost 3 bases and J lost 3 bases. The CDR3 sequence is 17 residues long. The germline V gene has CDR1 MNHNS and CDR2 SASEGT. The CDR3 spells CASSEPRQGVNFYEQYF. The CDR3 nucleotides read TGTGCCAGCAGTGAGCCCCGACAGGGAGTGAATTTCTACGAGCAGTACTTC.

This sequence joins TRBV4-1 and TRBJ2-1; D gene uncertain. Trimming pared 2 bases from V and 0 bases from J, leaving 14 bases between. This CDR3 is 17 amino acids long. The germline CDR1 and CDR2 sequences are MGHRA and YSYEKL. The CDR3 DNA reads as TGCGCCAGCAGCCAAAGTCGACCTGGAAGCTCCTACAATGAGCAGTTCTTC. Protein product: CASSQSRPGSSYNEQFF.

This clonotype was observed at least ten times. The chain carries TRBV7-9 and TRBJ1-1; 8 bases line up with TRBD1. CDR3 length: 14 residues. Unmatched junction bases numbered 5, after V lost 3 bases and J lost 5 bases. CDR1 and CDR2 from the germline V gene are SEHNR and FQNEAQ (reference sequence). The chain's CDR3 is CASSFGQGDTEAFF. The DNA of the CDR3 is TGTGCCAGCAGCTTCGGACAGGGAGATACTGAAGCTTTCTTT.

In its sample, this clonotype was seen a few times. The chain couples TRBV9 to TRBJ2-2; TRBD1 matches 7 bases. The CDR3 runs 16 residues. J lost 0 bases, V lost 4 bases, and 6 bases had no gene match. Germline CDR1 reads SGDLS; CDR2 reads YYNGEE. In nucleotides, the CDR3 is TGTGCCAGCAGCACCGGACAGGTTTCGAACACCGGGGAGCTGTTTTTT. It specifies CASSTGQVSNTGELFF.

In DNA form, the CDR3 reads TGCAGTGGCAAAGCCGGGGGCCCGAACACTGAAGCTTTCTTT. Protein: CSGKAGGPNTEAFF. The J gene is TRBJ1-1, the V gene TRBV20-1, with D perhaps matching TRBD1 (6 bases). CDR1 and CDR2 (germline): DFQATT, SNEGSKA (reference sequence). This CDR3 contains 14 residues. The V and J ends lost 7 bases and 1 base respectively, with 16 bases between them.

The chain carries TRBV19 and TRBJ1-1; maybe TRBD1 (5 bases). Deletions cut 6 bases from V and 1 base from J, with 9 bases between. Germline values: CDR1 LNHDA, CDR2 SQIVND (reference sequence). CDR3 length: 13 amino acids. This chain's CDR3 is CASRRDANTEAFF. CDR3 in DNA: TGTGCCAGTAGAAGGGACGCGAACACTGAAGCTTTCTTT.

The count of this clonotype is one. The V gene is TRBV7-2, the J gene TRBJ2-7, with 13 bases that match TRBD2. Trimming at V came to 5 bases and at J to 4 bases, leaving 5 bases not matched to a gene. This CDR3 contains 15 residues. Germline V CDR1 and CDR2: SGHTA, FQGNSA. The CDR3 spells CASSPGTSGDYEQYF. The CDR3 DNA reads TGTGCCAGCAGCCCTGGGACTAGCGGGGATTACGAGCAGTACTTC.

The chain couples TRBV2 to TRBJ1-3; weak D call: TRBD1 (5 bases). CDR1 SNHLY and CDR2 FYNNEI come from the germline V gene. Trimming shortened V by 4 bases and J by 9 bases, and 16 bases separated the two germline ends. The CDR3 runs 14 residues. The CDR3 reads CASSGTRAGGTIYF. The CDR3 nucleotides read TGTGCCAGCAGTGGGACAAGGGCCGGAGGCACCATATATTTT. The full variable domain, rest sourced from reference TRBV2 and TRBJ1-3, is EPEVTQTPSHQVTQMGQEVILRCVPISNHLYFYWYRQILGQKVEFLVSFYNNEISEKSEIFDDQFSVERPDGSNFTLKIRSTKLEDSAMYFCASSGTRAGGTIYFGEGSWLTVV.

The sample holds one count of this clonotype. The CDR3 loop reads CSARDRARTSIEQYF. CDR3 bases: TGCAGTGCTAGAGACAGGGCGAGGACAAGTATCGAGCAGTACTTC. The chain uses TRBV20-1 and TRBJ2-7; D may be TRBD1 (5 bases). The CDR3 runs to 15 residues. Germline CDR1 is DFQATT and CDR2 is SNEGSKA (reference sequence). Trimming cost V 0 bases and J 6 bases, with 18 bases left between them.

The chain has TRBV15 and TRBJ1-2; TRBD1 is a possible D gene (6 bases). Per the germline V gene, CDR1 is LNHNV and CDR2 is YYDKDF (reference sequence). The CDR3 runs 15 residues. V lost 0 bases and J 5 bases, leaving 13 bases between the germline ends. The CDR3 bases are TGTGCCACCAGCAGAGATCGAACAGGGTCGTATGGCTACACCTTC. The encoded protein is CATSRDRTGSYGYTF.

The rearrangement links TRBV2 to TRBJ2-5; no definite D call. Germline values: CDR1 SNHLY, CDR2 FYNNEI. This CDR3 spans 10 amino acids. Trimming removed 2 bases from V and 7 bases from J, with 2 bases in between. The CDR3 spells CASSERTQYF. DNA for the CDR3: TGTGCCAGCAGTGAAAGGACCCAGTACTTC.

The CDR3 region is CASSIVGTSGRQETQYF. DNA for the CDR3: TGTGCCAGTAGTATAGTTGGAACTAGCGGGCGGCAAGAGACCCAGTACTTC. This sequence joins TRBV19 and TRBJ2-5; 9 nucleotides align to TRBD2. Trimming took 1 base from V and 2 from J; bases not matched to a gene: 8. CDR1 LNHDA and CDR2 SQIVND come from the germline V gene (reference sequence). CDR3 length equals 17 residues. Full variable domain (remainder filled in from reference TRBV19 and TRBJ2-5): DGGITQSPKYLFRKEGQNVTLSCEQNLNHDAMYWYRQDPGQGLRLIYYSQIVNDFQKGDIAEGYSVSREKKESFPLTVTSAQKNPTAFYLCASSIVGTSGRQETQYFGPGTRLLVL.

This clonotype came up a few times. The V call is TRBV7-3, the J call TRBJ2-7; D might be TRBD1 (6 bases). The V end was cut by 5 bases, the J end by 4 bases, with 12 bases between. Germline assignment: CDR1 SGHTA and CDR2 FQGTGA. CDR3 length equals 13 residues. The chain's CDR3 is CASSQIRGYEQYF. The CDR3 DNA reads as TGTGCCAGCAGCCAAATCAGGGGTTACGAGCAGTACTTC.

J is TRBJ2-1 and V is TRBV9; no reliable D call. The germline CDR1 and CDR2 sequences are SGDLS and YYNGEE. Deletions cut 4 bases from V and 10 bases from J, with 9 bases between. This CDR3 spans 11 amino acids. The CDR3 nucleotides read TGTGCCAGCAGCCCGTACAGAGAGCAGTTCTTC. It is translated as CASSPYREQFF.

The chain couples TRBV29-1 to TRBJ2-7; possibly TRBD1 for D (7 bases). CDR1 is SQVTM, CDR2 ANQGSEA, per germline. The germline V and J ends were trimmed by 1 base and 0 bases, with 10 bases remaining between them. CDR3 length equals 14 residues. The CDR3 DNA follows: TGCAGCGTTGAAGGGGGGGACAGCTCCTACGAGCAGTACTTC. It specifies CSVEGGDSSYEQYF.

The J gene is TRBJ2-7, the V gene TRBV19; no clear D gene. The CDR3 length is 13 residues. Germline assignment: CDR1 LNHDA and CDR2 SQIVND (reference sequence). The germline V and J ends were trimmed by 8 bases and 1 base, with 12 bases remaining between them. The CDR3 reads CASGFLGSYEQYF. The CDR3 nucleotides are TGTGCCAGTGGGTTCCTGGGGTCCTACGAGCAGTACTTC.

This clonotype appeared many times. The chain recombines TRBV19 with TRBJ2-1; no reliable D call. The V gene's germline CDR1 is LNHDA and CDR2 SQIVND (reference sequence). With 5 bases removed from V and 6 bases from J, the gap between germline ends came to 8 bases. CDR3 size: 12 residues. Here the CDR3 DNA reads TGTGCCAGTAGTTTCGGTTTCAATGAGCAGTTCTTC. Translation: CASSFGFNEQFF.

This clonotype was observed a few times. As DNA, the CDR3 is TGTGCCGGGCCCTCTGGACAGCCCCGTTCACCCCTCCACTTT. Protein product: CAGPSGQPRSPLHF. The chain carries TRBV5-8 and TRBJ1-6, with TRBD1 as a possible D gene (6 bases). Germline lookup yields CDR1 SGHTS and CDR2 YDEGEE. V lost 10 bases and J 9 bases, leaving 20 bases between the germline ends. CDR3 length equals 14 residues.

This clonotype has ten or more counts. The chain uses TRBV2 and TRBJ2-1; 10 bases match TRBD2. After removal of 7 bases from V and 6 bases from J, the junction contained 6 bases not matched to a gene. In germline, CDR1 is SNHLY, CDR2 FYNNEI. The CDR3 has 14 residues. As DNA, the CDR3 is TGTGCCAGCAAAACTAGCGGGGAATTCAATGAGCAGTTCTTC. Its protein product is CASKTSGEFNEQFF. The full variable domain, its missing parts supplied by reference TRBV2 and TRBJ2-1, is EPEVTQTPSHQVTQMGQEVILRCVPISNHLYFYWYRQILGQKVEFLVSFYNNEISEKSEIFDDQFSVERPDGSNFTLKIRSTKLEDSAMYFCASKTSGEFNEQFFGPGTRLTVL.